The sample holds many counts of the clone carrying this T cell receptor (beta chain). Its antigen is undetermined. The CDR3 has 15 residues. CDR1 and CDR2 (germline): MDHEN, SYDVKM. The ends lost 4 bases at V and 3 bases at J; junction bases unmatched: 9. The time point denotes: newly diagnosed GD, antithyroid drugs for less than 3 months. From PBMCs, RNA was extracted and then used to make the TCR library. The data belong to a study of regulatory T cells in long-lasting Graves disease. General study points: Newly diagnosed patients had higher TCR diversity than persistent Graves' patients did.

TCR beta libraries were built with iRepertoire HTBI primers and Arm-PCR of CDR3 regions. TCRdb analysed the multiplex PCR reads with MiXCR anew, one entry per CDR3 protein. The table has about 620,000 distinct CDR3 sequences, 16% seen once. The data also belong to a second study, concerning T cells in Graves' hyperthyroidism and ophthalmopathy.

This receptor was obtained from a woman aged 25 to 39 with Graves disease. The material sequenced was peripheral blood mononuclear cells (PBMCs), taken at new diagnosis, from a patient treated with antithyroid drugs. This chain uses TRBV28 with TRBJ2-7; 7 bases align to TRBD2. DNA for the CDR3: TGTGCCAGCAGTTCCAGCGGGAAAGTAAACTACGAGCAGTACTTC. It specifies CASSSSGKVNYEQYF.